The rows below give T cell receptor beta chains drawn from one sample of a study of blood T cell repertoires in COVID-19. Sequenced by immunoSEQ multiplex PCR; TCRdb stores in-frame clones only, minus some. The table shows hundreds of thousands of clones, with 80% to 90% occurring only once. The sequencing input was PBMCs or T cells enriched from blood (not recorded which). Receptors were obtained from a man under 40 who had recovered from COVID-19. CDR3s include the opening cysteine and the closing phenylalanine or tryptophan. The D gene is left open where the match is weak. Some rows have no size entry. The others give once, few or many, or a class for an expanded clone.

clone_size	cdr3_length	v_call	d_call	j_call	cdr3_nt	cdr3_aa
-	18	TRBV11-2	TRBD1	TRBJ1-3	TGTGCCAGCAGCTACAGACAGGGTAATAGCCGTGCGTTGGACACCATATATTTT	CASSYRQGNSRALDTIYF
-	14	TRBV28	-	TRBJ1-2	TGTGCCAGCAGTTACGCCCACTTTAACTATGGCTACACCTTC	CASSYAHFNYGYTF
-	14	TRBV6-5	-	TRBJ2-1	TGTGCCAGCACCCTGACAGGCTCCTACAATGAGCAGTTCTTC	CASTLTGSYNEQFF
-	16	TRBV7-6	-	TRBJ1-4	TGTGCCAGCAGCGAATTCGGCGGGGGGAATGATGAAAAACTGTTTTTT	CASSEFGGGNDEKLFF
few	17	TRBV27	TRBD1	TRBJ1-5	TGTGCCAGCAGTTTATCCGGGACAGCATATAGCAATCAGCCCCAGCATTTT	CASSLSGTAYSNQPQHF
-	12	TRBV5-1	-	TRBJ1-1	TGCGCCAGCAGCCCGACGGGGGAGGAAGCTTTCTTT	CASSPTGEEAFF
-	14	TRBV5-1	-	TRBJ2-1	TGCGCCAGCAGCTCGGGAGACCCCTACAATGAGCAGTTCTTC	CASSSGDPYNEQFF
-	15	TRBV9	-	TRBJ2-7	TGTGCCAGCAGCTCCTCCGCGGGGCTCAGCTACGAGCAGTACTTC	CASSSSAGLSYEQYF
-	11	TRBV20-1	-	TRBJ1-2	TGCAGTGCAACAGGAAACTATGGCTACACCTTC	CSATGNYGYTF
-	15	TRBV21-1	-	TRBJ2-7	TGTGCCAGCAGCTTCCCGGGAAGGAGCTCCTACGAGCAGTACTTC	CASSFPGRSSYEQYF
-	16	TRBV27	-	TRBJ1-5	TGTGCCAGCAGTTCCCCGGGGAGGGGGGATCGGTGGCCCCAGCATTTT	CASSSPGRGDRWPQHF
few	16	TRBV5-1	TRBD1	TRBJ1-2	TGCGCCAGCAGCGGGACAGGGGACCCCTCTAACTATGGCTACACCTTC	CASSGTGDPSNYGYTF
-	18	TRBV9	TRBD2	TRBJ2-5	TGTGCCAGCAGCGCGGGACTAGCGGGAGGAGGGACGAAAGAGACCCAGTACTTC	CASSAGLAGGGTKETQYF
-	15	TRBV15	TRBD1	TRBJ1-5	TGTGCCACCATGCAGGGGGAGTCCAGCAATCAGCCCCAGCATTTT	CATMQGESSNQPQHF
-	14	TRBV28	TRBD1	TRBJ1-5	TGTGCCAGCAGTTTGGGACAGGGGTATCAGCCCCAGCATTTT	CASSLGQGYQPQHF
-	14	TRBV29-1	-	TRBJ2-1	TGCAGCGTTGAAGGCAGGGGCGGCTACAATGAGCAGTTCTTC	CSVEGRGGYNEQFF
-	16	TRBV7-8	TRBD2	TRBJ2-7	TGTGCCAGCAGCCCCCGGACTAGCGGGAGTACGGGAGAGCAGTACTTC	CASSPRTSGSTGEQYF
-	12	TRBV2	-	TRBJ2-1	TGTGCCAGCAGCCTAGGACAGTCTGGGACGTTCTTC	CASSLGQSGTFF
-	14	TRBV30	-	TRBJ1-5	TGTGCCTGGAACCAAGGGACACGCAATCAGCCCCAGCATTTT	CAWNQGTRNQPQHF
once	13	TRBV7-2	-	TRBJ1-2	TGTGCCAGCAGCTTTATGGCAGGGTACGGCTACACCTTC	CASSFMAGYGYTF
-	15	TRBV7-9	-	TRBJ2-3	TGTGCCAGCACCCTTCCCCCAGGAAACACAGATACGCAGTATTTT	CASTLPPGNTDTQYF
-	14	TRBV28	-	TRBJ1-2	TGTGCCAGCAGTTTAGGGGGGGGTATATATGGCTACACCTTC	CASSLGGGIYGYTF
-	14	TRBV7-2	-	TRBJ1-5	TGTGCCAGCAGCTTAGCGTTTCCTGTACAGCCCCAGCATTTT	CASSLAFPVQPQHF
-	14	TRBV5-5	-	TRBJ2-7	TGTGCCAGCAGCTTGGGAGGGGGATCCTACGAGCAGTACTTC	CASSLGGGSYEQYF
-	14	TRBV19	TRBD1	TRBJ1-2	TGTGCCAGTAGTACGCGGGACAGTTCATATGGCTACACCTTC	CASSTRDSSYGYTF
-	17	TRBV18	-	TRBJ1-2	TGTGCCAGCTCACCCGTTACGGACAGTCAGCCTAACTATGGCTACACCTTC	CASSPVTDSQPNYGYTF
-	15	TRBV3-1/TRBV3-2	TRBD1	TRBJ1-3	TGTGCCAGCAGCCAAGAAGGGACAGCCGGAAACACCATATATTTT	CASSQEGTAGNTIYF
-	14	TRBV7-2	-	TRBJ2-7	TGTGCCAGCAGCTCTAGTGGCCTAGTTAACGAGCAGTACTTC	CASSSSGLVNEQYF
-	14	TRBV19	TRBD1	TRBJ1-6	TGTGCCAGTAGTATTGGACAGGGTCGATCACCCCTCCACTTT	CASSIGQGRSPLHF
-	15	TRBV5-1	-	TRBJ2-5	TGCGCCAGCAGCTTGGTTCCACGGGGGCAAGAGACCCAGTACTTC	CASSLVPRGQETQYF
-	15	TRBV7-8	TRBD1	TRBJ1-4	TGTGCCAGCAGCTCACAGGGGGCGGCTAATGAAAAACTGTTTTTT	CASSSQGAANEKLFF
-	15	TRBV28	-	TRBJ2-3	TGTGCCAGCAGTTCCGGCGGCCCGGGGACAGATACGCAGTATTTT	CASSSGGPGTDTQYF
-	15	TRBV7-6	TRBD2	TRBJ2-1	TGTGCCAGCAGCCAAGGACTAGCGGGAGGTCATGAGCAGTTCTTC	CASSQGLAGGHEQFF
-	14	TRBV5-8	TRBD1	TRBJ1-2	TGTGCCAGCAGCTCGGGACAGGGTATCTATGGCTACACCTTC	CASSSGQGIYGYTF
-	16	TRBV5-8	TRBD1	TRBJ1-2	TGTGCCAGCAGCTCCCCAGGACAGGCGATCTACTATGGCTACACCTTC	CASSSPGQAIYYGYTF
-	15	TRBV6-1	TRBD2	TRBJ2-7	TGTGCCAGCAGTGAAGTACTAGCGGGAGGATACGAGCAGTACTTC	CASSEVLAGGYEQYF
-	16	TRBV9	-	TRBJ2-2	TGTGCCAGCAGCGTAGGACAGCCCGGGAACACCGGGGAGCTGTTTTTT	CASSVGQPGNTGELFF
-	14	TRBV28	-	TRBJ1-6	TGTGCCAGCAAATGGACAGTATATAATTCACCCCTCCACTTT	CASKWTVYNSPLHF
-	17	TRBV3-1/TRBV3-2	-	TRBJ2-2	TGTGCCAGCAGCCAAGCCGCGAGTAGCGCGCTCACCGGGGAGCTGTTTTTT	CASSQAASSALTGELFF
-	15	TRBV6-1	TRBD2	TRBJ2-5	TGTGCCAGCAGTGAAGAACTAGCGGAAAAAGAGACCCAGTACTTC	CASSEELAEKETQYF
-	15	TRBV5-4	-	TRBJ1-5	TGTGCCAGCAGCATACGGCCGGACACAAATCAGCCCCAGCATTTT	CASSIRPDTNQPQHF
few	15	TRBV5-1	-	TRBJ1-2	TGCGCCAGCAGCCAGGACAGCCTTAGAGGCTATGGCTACACCTTC	CASSQDSLRGYGYTF